A selection of T cell receptor beta chains follows, all from one sample in a study of PD-1 and CTLA-4 blockade in melanoma. Clones were read by immunoSEQ multiplex PCR, and TCRdb kept only the in-frame ones, dropping some. The profile shows about 31,000 clones, 88% of them singletons. The material was CD8+ T cells from peripheral blood, obtained from a patient given anti-PD-1 treatment. All receptors come from a human donor with melanoma. Both conserved end residues are part of each CDR3. Clone sizes are given selectively: once, few, many, or a class where the clone is expanded.

V	size	J	CDR3
TRBV29-1	.	TRBJ1-2	CSVRVGVREGEKSYGYTF
TRBV6-5	.	TRBJ2-2	CASSYMDTGELFF
TRBV7-9	.	TRBJ1-2	CASSLGEGGKGGYTF
TRBV5-1	once	TRBJ1-3	CASSETPSSGNTIYF
TRBV7-2	.	TRBJ2-2	CASSLYPSGGANTGELFF
TRBV28	once	TRBJ1-6	CASSWGDNSPLHF
TRBV3-1/TRBV3-2	.	TRBJ2-5	CASRGPQETQYF
TRBV27	.	TRBJ2-3	CASSSATWQYF
TRBV7-9	.	TRBJ2-1	CASSSRQTTFYEQFF
TRBV11-2	.	TRBJ2-7	CASSLSGFSYEQYF
TRBV28	.	TRBJ1-3	CASSPSDMRRNTIYF
TRBV5-6	once	TRBJ1-4	CASSSPRGQGATNEKLFF
TRBV5-1	.	TRBJ2-1	CASSRRQATSWDPGAPAYNEQFF
TRBV28	.	TRBJ2-4	CASRTTVLAKNIQYF
TRBV15	.	TRBJ1-1	CATSRDYGGTEAFF
TRBV6-5	once	TRBJ2-7	CASSSEIAGTNIYF
TRBV24-1	.	TRBJ1-2	CATSPFNYGYTF
TRBV27	.	TRBJ2-7	CASSLISYEQYF
TRBV6-5	.	TRBJ1-5	CASSYRAGGNQPQHF
TRBV9	.	TRBJ2-5	CASSAPTDHPRRETQYF
TRBV5-6	.	TRBJ2-7	CASSLYSVFASYEQYF
TRBV15	.	TRBJ1-2	CATSSLVGGGYTF
TRBV9	.	TRBJ2-3	CASSATGDVLDTQYF
TRBV7-6	once	TRBJ1-5	CASSLVGNQPQHF
TRBV6-2/TRBV6-3	.	TRBJ2-5	CASSPGTSGGAGQETQYF
TRBV20-1	.	TRBJ2-1	CSARSSSWEFF
TRBV5-6	.	TRBJ2-5	CASSLPRGAEETQYF
TRBV11-2	.	TRBJ1-1	CASTSGAGTGGAMNTEAFF
TRBV5-4	.	TRBJ1-2	CASSLGGESGYTF
TRBV9	once	TRBJ1-1	CASSVARGGGWNTEAFF
TRBV4-1	.	TRBJ1-2	CASSQDKEEGYSGYTF
TRBV6-5	.	TRBJ1-1	CASSLGQGANTEAFF
TRBV14	.	TRBJ2-6	CASSTGGVSGANVLTF
TRBV28	.	TRBJ2-2	CASSLTSGGADTGELFF
TRBV2	.	TRBJ2-1	CASSEDRGGTYNEQFF
TRBV4-1	.	TRBJ1-5	CASSGDSLRNQPQHF
TRBV28	few	TRBJ1-1	CASNPPGSIRTEAFF
TRBV12-3/TRBV12-4	.	TRBJ2-1	CASSALRENEQFF
TRBV19	once	TRBJ1-1	CASTPPGTGFVTEAFF
TRBV28	.	TRBJ1-2	CASLSGQGVTNYGYTF
TRBV15	.	TRBJ2-5	CATSRGETQYF
TRBV19	.	TRBJ2-2	CASSTTSTGATNTGELFF